Many counts were recorded for the clone carrying this TCR beta chain. This record comes from a study of CD8 T cells in ankylosing spondylitis. A single record per CDR3 protein comes from TCRdb applying MiXCR to the 5' RACE reads. Of about 35,000 distinct CDR3 sequences in the sample, about 9.4% were seen once. The CDR3 sequence is 12 residues long. Trimming cost V 4 bases and J 6 bases, with 6 bases left between them. Germline V CDR1 and CDR2: MGHDK, SYGVNS. The rearrangement joins TRBV25-1 to TRBJ2-2; tentatively, D is TRBD2 (5 bases). What was sequenced was blood, either unsorted or a sorted T cell fraction (not recorded which). The receptor's source is a male donor with ankylosing spondylitis or in good health (not recorded which). The CDR3 spells CASSGGPGELFF. The CDR3 DNA sequence: TGTGCCAGCAGTGGAGGGCCCGGGGAGCTGTTTTTT.